This is a list of T cell receptor beta chains from one sample in a study of blood T cell repertoires in COVID-19. Profiling relied on immunoSEQ multiplex PCR, and the TCRdb table lists in-frame clones only, not all of them. The table has fewer than 200,000 clones, about 80% seen once; the top ten hold around 7%. Sequencing was carried out using peripheral blood. The receptors were sampled from a woman aged 35 to 49 with COVID-19, enrolled during active disease. Each CDR3 is given with its conserved first and last residue. The order of the fields is J gene, clone size, D gene, V gene, CDR3 protein, CDR3 DNA. A D gene is named only where the DNA matches it firmly. Clone size is stated in some rows and not others, as once, few, many or a class when expanded.

TRBJ1-6,many,TRBD1,TRBV3-1/TRBV3-2,CASKRTGENSPLHF,TGTGCCAGCAAACGGACAGGGGAAAATTCACCCCTCCACTTT
TRBJ2-1,NA,NA,TRBV7-8,CASSLALDYEQFF,TGTGCCAGCAGCTTGGCTCTTGACTATGAGCAGTTCTTC
TRBJ2-3,NA,TRBD1,TRBV4-1,CASSQNGQGGIDTQYF,TGCGCCAGCAGCCAAAATGGACAGGGGGGTATAGATACGCAGTATTTT
TRBJ2-1,NA,TRBD2,TRBV27,CASSLYGTSGSDEQFF,TGTGCCAGCAGTTTATACGGGACTAGCGGGAGCGACGAGCAGTTCTTC
TRBJ1-5,many,NA,TRBV5-4,CASSWGGVNQPQHF,TGTGCCAGCAGCTGGGGCGGTGTCAATCAGCCCCAGCATTTT
TRBJ1-3,NA,NA,TRBV5-6,CASSFSPLGGNTIYF,TGTGCCAGCAGCTTTTCCCCATTGGGCGGAAACACCATATATTTT
TRBJ2-2,NA,TRBD2,TRBV2,CASRPGEGNTGELFF,TGTGCCAGCAGGCCCGGGGAGGGGAATACCGGGGAGCTGTTTTTT
TRBJ2-1,NA,NA,TRBV19,CASSGQTNEQFF,TGTGCCAGTAGCGGACAGACCAATGAGCAGTTCTTC
TRBJ2-2,NA,TRBD1,TRBV30,CAWNNDRVTTGELFF,TGTGCCTGGAACAATGACAGGGTTACGACCGGGGAGCTGTTTTTT
TRBJ2-1,NA,NA,TRBV30,CAWSAGVEQFF,TGTGCCTGGAGTGCGGGGGTTGAGCAGTTCTTC
TRBJ2-3,NA,TRBD1,TRBV5-5,CASSLWTGKRIPSTDTQYF,TGTGCCAGCAGCTTGTGGACAGGCAAAAGGATTCCTAGCACAGATACGCAGTATTTT
TRBJ2-1,NA,NA,TRBV4-2,CASSPDRFEQFF,TGTGCCAGCAGCCCCGACAGGTTTGAGCAGTTCTTC
TRBJ1-1,NA,TRBD1,TRBV5-1,CASSFTSGGNTEAFF,TGCGCCAGCAGCTTTACCTCAGGGGGGAACACTGAAGCTTTCTTT
TRBJ2-5,NA,TRBD1,TRBV6-1,CASSENLGTGGMLVQETQYF,TGTGCCAGCAGTGAAAATCTCGGGACAGGGGGCATGTTGGTCCAAGAGACCCAGTACTTC
TRBJ1-5,NA,TRBD1,TRBV6-5,CASKTGDQPQHF,TGTGCCAGCAAGACAGGGGATCAGCCCCAGCATTTT
TRBJ2-3,NA,TRBD2,TRBV3-1/TRBV3-2,CASMGAGTDTQYF,TGTGCCAGCATGGGAGCGGGGACAGATACGCAGTATTTT
TRBJ2-5,few,NA,TRBV14,CASSLSQETQYF,TGTGCCAGCAGCCTTTCGCAAGAGACCCAGTACTTC
TRBJ1-6,once,NA,TRBV11-2,CASSLGPMYSPLHF,TGTGCCAGCAGCTTGGGCCCGATGTATTCACCCCTCCACTTT
TRBJ1-2,once,NA,TRBV6-5,CASSLTGGEGRGYTF,TGTGCCAGCAGCTTAACCGGGGGGGAAGGAAGGGGCTACACCTTC
TRBJ1-2,NA,TRBD1,TRBV29-1,CSVGQGGFYGYTF,TGCAGCGTTGGGCAGGGGGGTTTCTATGGCTACACCTTC
TRBJ1-2,NA,TRBD1,TRBV9,CASSVGQGARGGYTF,TGTGCCAGCAGCGTGGGACAGGGGGCCCGGGGGGGCTACACCTTC
TRBJ2-7,NA,TRBD1,TRBV7-9,CASSPGTGVLGEQYF,TGTGCCAGCAGCCCCGGGACAGGGGTTTTAGGCGAGCAGTACTTC
TRBJ2-1,NA,NA,TRBV7-2,CASSLGESSYNEQFF,TGTGCCAGCAGCTTAGGAGAGAGCTCCTACAATGAGCAGTTCTTC
TRBJ2-1,NA,NA,TRBV3-1/TRBV3-2,CASSQDGLNNEQFF,TGTGCCAGCAGCCAAGATGGGCTAAACAATGAGCAGTTCTTC
TRBJ1-2,NA,NA,TRBV6-2/TRBV6-3,CASSYIQAVDGYTF,TGTGCCAGCAGTTACATTCAGGCTGTGGATGGCTACACCTTC
TRBJ2-2,few,TRBD1,TRBV11-2,CASSPHLRIQGANTGELFF,TGTGCCAGCAGCCCTCACCTCCGAATACAGGGGGCCAACACCGGGGAGCTGTTTTTT
TRBJ2-3,once,TRBD1,TRBV29-1,CSGVDRGLRADTQYF,TGCAGCGGTGTGGACAGGGGCCTGCGGGCAGATACGCAGTATTTT
TRBJ2-1,NA,NA,TRBV10-3,CAISESNQGPGDKKALSEFF,TGTGCCATCAGTGAGTCGAATCAGGGCCCCGGGGACAAAAAAGCCCTATCGGAGTTCTTC
TRBJ1-1,few,NA,TRBV6-5,CASSSTGSATEAFF,TGTGCCAGCAGTAGTACAGGGTCGGCCACTGAAGCTTTCTTT
TRBJ1-1,NA,TRBD1,TRBV10-3,CAISDGTGVFTEAFF,TGTGCCATCAGTGATGGGACAGGGGTTTTCACTGAAGCTTTCTTT
TRBJ2-6,NA,TRBD1,TRBV27,CASHEWGQGAGANVLTF,TGTGCCAGCCATGAATGGGGGCAGGGGGCTGGGGCCAACGTCCTGACTTTC
TRBJ2-7,NA,TRBD1,TRBV9,CASSPGQDAYEQYF,TGTGCCAGCAGCCCAGGACAGGACGCCTACGAGCAGTACTTC
TRBJ2-7,NA,NA,TRBV9,CASSVGTNEQYF,TGTGCCAGCAGCGTAGGCACTAACGAGCAGTACTTC
TRBJ1-1,NA,NA,TRBV18,CASSPLPIRGIGTEAFF,TGTGCCAGCTCACCATTACCGATCCGGGGGATTGGCACTGAAGCTTTCTTT
TRBJ2-3,NA,NA,TRBV1,CTSSQPRAGGVGDTQYF,TGCACCAGCAGCCAGCCACGGGCGGGGGGAGTCGGAGATACGCAGTATTTT
TRBJ2-1,NA,TRBD2,TRBV7-3,CASSRPGLAGGPNYNEQFF,TGTGCCAGCAGCCGACCCGGACTAGCGGGAGGGCCTAACTACAATGAGCAGTTCTTC
TRBJ2-5,NA,NA,TRBV2,CASSLGELNF,TGTGCCAGCAGCCTGGGAGAGCTCAACTTC
TRBJ1-1,NA,TRBD1,TRBV6-6,CASSNPGEGGNTEAFF,TGTGCCAGCAGCAATCCCGGAGAAGGGGGCAACACTGAAGCTTTCTTT
TRBJ2-2,NA,NA,TRBV3-1/TRBV3-2,CASSQALGAGTGELFF,TGTGCCAGCAGCCAAGCTCTGGGGGCCGGGACCGGGGAGCTGTTTTTT
TRBJ2-5,NA,TRBD2,TRBV2,CASSEPAGGETQYF,TGTGCCAGCAGTGAACCCGCGGGAGGTGAGACCCAGTACTTC
TRBJ1-1,NA,NA,TRBV7-7,CAVGRPSLTKNTEAFF,TGTGCTGTTGGGAGACCCTCGCTAACGAAGAACACTGAAGCTTTCTTT
TRBJ1-3,NA,NA,TRBV19,CASRDRPYSGNTIYF,TGTGCCAGTAGGGACAGACCTTACTCTGGAAACACCATATATTTT
TRBJ1-5,NA,NA,TRBV30,CAWSVGTFINQPQHF,TGTGCCTGGAGTGTAGGGACATTCATCAATCAGCCCCAGCATTTT
TRBJ2-4,NA,NA,TRBV30,CASSPGTLLAKNIQYF,TGTGCCTCATCCCCCGGGACTCTCCTAGCCAAAAACATTCAGTACTTC
TRBJ2-3,NA,TRBD2,TRBV13,CASSTGLADTDTQYF,TGTGCCAGCAGCACAGGACTAGCGGACACAGATACGCAGTATTTT
TRBJ1-2,NA,NA,TRBV6-4,CASSEFVRANYGYTF,TGTGCCAGCAGTGAATTCGTCAGGGCTAACTATGGCTACACCTTC
TRBJ1-6,NA,TRBD1,TRBV6-5,CASIRDRGNSPLHF,TGTGCCAGCATCAGGGACAGGGGTAATTCACCCCTCCACTTT
TRBJ2-1,NA,TRBD1,TRBV24-1,CATSLGGWGEQFF,TGTGCCACCAGTCTAGGGGGCTGGGGTGAGCAGTTCTTC
TRBJ1-1,NA,NA,TRBV7-9,CASSDTGNTEAFF,TGTGCCAGCAGCGACACAGGTAACACTGAAGCTTTCTTT
TRBJ1-2,few,TRBD1,TRBV3-1/TRBV3-2,CASSQDRQGGGYTF,TGTGCCAGCAGCCAAGATCGACAGGGAGGTGGCTACACCTTC